The entry below describes one TCR beta chain. No antigen is known for it. The germline V and J ends were trimmed by 3 bases and 5 bases, with 16 bases remaining between them. This CDR3 contains 14 residues. CDR1 is DFQATT and CDR2 is SNEGSKA in the germline V gene (reference sequence). These data belong to a study of blood T cells in healthy people across ages. For the second PCR, which ran for roughly 6 to 12 cycles, a sample-barcoded 5' primer and a J-beta primer mix were used. Any given sample supplied a minimum of 2.5 million CDR3-containing paired-end reads. Each CDR3 protein is one row after TCRdb ran MiXCR on the 5' RACE reads. Of 1.2 million to 1.5 million distinct CDR3 sequences listed, roughly 60% are singletons. Whole-study findings and limits: Observed TCR beta diversity per million T cells went down as age went up. This fall followed a roughly linear course with age. More naive CD4+ cells and higher diversity were found in long-lived than in aged donors.

The chain carries TRBV20-1 and TRBJ1-2; the D gene is possibly TRBD1 (5 bases). This TCR came from a man aged 18 to 29 in good health. Sequenced input: blood. CDR3 sequence: CSASRQTTGYGYTF. The CDR3 DNA reads as TGCAGTGCTAGCCGACAGACAACGGGGTATGGCTACACCTTC.